This TCR beta chain was captured by sequencing in a study of blood T cell repertoires in COVID-19. The overall study: Italy, Spain and the United States were the sources of the convalescent and acute COVID-19 samples. T cells, B-cell-depleted T cells, or PBMCs provided the cDNA or gDNA that served as material.

Per the original data handling: Amplification of reference gene primers provided the estimated nucleated cell counts. Assay used: immunoSEQ multiplex PCR; TCRdb lists only in-frame clones, some missing. Clonal size and the V and J genes are those of that table, whereas D and trimming came from the DNA. Of more than 150,000 clones listed, 85% to 90% are singletons. The receptor comes from a man in his forties or fifties with active or convalescent COVID-19. The specimen was peripheral blood.

CDR3 sequence reads: CASSGGGASGNTIYF. In DNA, the CDR3 is TGTGCCAGCAGCGGAGGGGGGGCCTCTGGAAACACCATATATTTT. This chain joins TRBV9 and TRBJ1-3; D is possibly TRBD1 (6 bases). Per germline, CDR1 SGDLS and CDR2 YYNGEE. V lost 3 bases to trimming and J lost 0 bases, with 10 bases between them. The CDR3 extends over 15 amino acids.